This T cell receptor beta chain was captured by sequencing in a study of identical twins. A universal primer site was created by template switching, with the cDNA bearing unique molecular identifiers. In TCRdb, the 5' RACE reads were re-called with MiXCR into one record per CDR3 protein. Found here are approximately 590,000 distinct CDR3 sequences, 9.6% of them singletons; the top ten hold roughly 3%. There are many counts of this clonotype. No antigen is known for it. Everyone who gave samples was a healthy Caucasian. The CDR3 has 13 amino acids. The germline V gene has CDR1 SNHLY and CDR2 FYNNEI. V was pared by 10 bases and J by 1 base, with 12 bases between. Study conclusions and caveats: Part of the zero-insertion signal could reflect confounding by invariant MAIT and iNKT cells. In monozygotic twins, models underestimated the sharing of out-of-frame TCR alpha.

The same specimen was also included in a second study, on yellow fever vaccine responses in identical twins.

V gene TRBV2 combines with J gene TRBJ2-3, with D perhaps matching TRBD2 (6 bases). The TCR sequence derives from a young woman in good health. Sequenced input: PBMCs. The CDR3 region is CATRLVGTDTQYF. For the CDR3, the DNA is TGTGCCACCCGACTAGTCGGCACAGATACGCAGTATTTT. The whole variable domain, remainder taken from reference TRBV2 and TRBJ2-3, is EPEVTQTPSHQVTQMGQEVILRCVPISNHLYFYWYRQILGQKVEFLVSFYNNEISEKSEIFDDQFSVERPDGSNFTLKIRSTKLEDSAMYFCATRLVGTDTQYFGPGTRLTVL.